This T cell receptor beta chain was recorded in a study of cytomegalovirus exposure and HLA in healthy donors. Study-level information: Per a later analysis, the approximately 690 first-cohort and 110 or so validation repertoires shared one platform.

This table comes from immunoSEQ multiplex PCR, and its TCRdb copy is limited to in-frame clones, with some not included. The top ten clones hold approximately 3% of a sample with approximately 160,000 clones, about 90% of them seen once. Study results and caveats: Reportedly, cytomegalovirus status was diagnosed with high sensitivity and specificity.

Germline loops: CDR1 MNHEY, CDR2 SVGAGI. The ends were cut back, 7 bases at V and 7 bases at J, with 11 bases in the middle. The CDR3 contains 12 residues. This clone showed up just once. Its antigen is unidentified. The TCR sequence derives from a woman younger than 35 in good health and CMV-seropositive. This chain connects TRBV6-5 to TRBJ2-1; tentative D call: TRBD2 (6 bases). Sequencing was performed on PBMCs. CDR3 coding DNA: TGTGCCAGCACAGGGAGGAATAATGAGCAGTTCTTC. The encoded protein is CASTGRNNEQFF.